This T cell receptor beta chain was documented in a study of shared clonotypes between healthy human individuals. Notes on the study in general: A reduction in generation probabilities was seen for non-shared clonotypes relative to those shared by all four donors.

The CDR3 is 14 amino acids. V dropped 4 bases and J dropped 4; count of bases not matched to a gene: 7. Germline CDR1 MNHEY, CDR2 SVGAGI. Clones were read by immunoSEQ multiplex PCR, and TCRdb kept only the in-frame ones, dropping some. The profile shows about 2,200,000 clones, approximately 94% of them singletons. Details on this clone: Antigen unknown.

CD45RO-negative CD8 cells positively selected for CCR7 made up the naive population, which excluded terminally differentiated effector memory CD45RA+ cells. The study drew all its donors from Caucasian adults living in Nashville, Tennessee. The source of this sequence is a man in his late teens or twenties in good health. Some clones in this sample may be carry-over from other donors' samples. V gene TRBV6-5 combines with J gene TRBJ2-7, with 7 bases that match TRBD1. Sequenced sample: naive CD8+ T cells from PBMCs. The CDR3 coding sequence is TGTGCCAGCAGTTCCGGGACAGCCGGTTACGAGCAGTACTTC. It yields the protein CASSSGTAGYEQYF.